The sequence of this T cell receptor beta chain was determined in a study of OX40 agonist ivuxolimab in advanced cancers. Study-wide context: Ivuxolimab was delivered to patients intravenously every 2 weeks at doses spanning 0.01 to 10 mg/kg. Recorded diagnoses for dose-escalation patients were hepatocellular carcinoma, melanoma, renal cell or head and neck cancer.

Study observations and caveats: The study did not work out the antigen specificity of the expanded peripheral T cells. Within 6 weeks, CD4+ and CD8+ blood T cells expanded clonally at 0.1 to 3.0 mg/kg.

This CDR3 has 14 residues. Per germline, CDR1 SGHRS and CDR2 YFSETQ. V lost 0 bases and J 4 bases, leaving 10 bases between the germline ends. Profiled with immunoSEQ multiplex PCR; TCRdb holds only in-frame clones, not every one. The data contain some 45,000 clones, around 86% of them singletons. Remarks on this clone: Its antigen is as yet unknown.

This chain joins TRBV5-1 and TRBJ1-1; D gene unclear. The receptor was isolated from an adult with an advanced solid tumor such as melanoma, head and neck, liver or kidney cancer. This specimen consisted of CD4+ or CD8+ T cells sorted from blood, obtained in a trial of the OX40 agonist ivuxolimab. CDR3 sequence reads: CASSLEGNPTEAFF. In DNA, the CDR3 is TGCGCCAGCAGCTTGGAAGGGAATCCCACTGAAGCTTTCTTT.